Listed below are T cell receptor beta chains from one sample, sequenced in a study of shared clonotypes between healthy human individuals. Profiled with immunoSEQ multiplex PCR; TCRdb holds only in-frame clones, not every one. The data hold some 2 million clones, with roughly 94% observed a single time. Sample: naive CD8+ T cells sorted from blood. The receptors were gathered from a man aged 18 to 29 in good health. CDR3s include the opening cysteine and the closing phenylalanine or tryptophan. The order of the fields is J gene, V gene, clone size, D gene, CDR3 protein, CDR3 DNA. The D gene is left open where the match is weak. Clone size, where shown, is once, few, many, or a class for clones that have expanded.

TRBJ1-1 TRBV4-3 NA TRBD1 CASSQGFQGDTTEAFF TGCGCCAGCAGCCAAGGGTTCCAGGGGGATACCACTGAAGCTTTCTTT
TRBJ2-1 TRBV6-1 once NA CASSERLVGEQFF TGTGCCAGCAGTGAACGTCTAGTAGGTGAGCAGTTCTTC
TRBJ1-1 TRBV19 NA TRBD1 CASRGAGTANTEAFF TGTGCCAGTAGGGGGGCCGGGACAGCGAACACTGAAGCTTTCTTT
TRBJ2-2 TRBV7-9 NA TRBD1 CASSFRTGTNTGELFF TGTGCCAGCAGCTTTCGGACAGGGACGAACACCGGGGAGCTGTTTTTT
TRBJ1-4 TRBV9 NA TRBD1 CASSEGQLNEKLFF TGTGCCAGCAGCGAGGGACAGCTTAATGAAAAACTGTTTTTT
TRBJ2-3 TRBV9 NA NA CASSVGSGSSTDTQYF TGTGCCAGCAGCGTAGGGAGCGGTTCTAGCACAGATACGCAGTATTTT
TRBJ2-7 TRBV15 NA NA CATSRGSYEQYF TGTGCCACCAGCAGGGGCTCCTACGAGCAGTACTTC
TRBJ2-4 TRBV10-3 NA NA CAIKDSGAGDIQYF TGTGCCATCAAGGACTCGGGAGCTGGGGACATTCAGTACTTC
TRBJ1-2 TRBV18 NA NA CASSPDPGGDGYTF TGTGCCAGCTCACCCGACCCCGGAGGAGATGGCTACACCTTC
TRBJ2-3 TRBV5-4 NA NA CASSTYLLPTSTDTQYF TGTGCCAGCAGCACATACCTCCTTCCGACAAGCACAGATACGCAGTATTTT
TRBJ1-3 TRBV5-3 NA NA CARSLPGDGNTIYF TGTGCCAGAAGCTTGCCTGGTGATGGAAACACCATATATTTT
TRBJ2-1 TRBV19 NA NA CASPPPDYSSYNEQFF TGTGCCAGTCCACCCCCCGACTACAGCTCCTACAATGAGCAGTTCTTC
TRBJ2-3 TRBV28 NA TRBD1 CASSLRETGADTQYF TGTGCCAGCAGTTTAAGGGAGACAGGGGCGGATACGCAGTATTTT
TRBJ2-1 TRBV5-4 NA NA CASSLASSEQFF TGTGCCAGCAGCTTGGCTAGCTCTGAGCAGTTCTTC
TRBJ2-6 TRBV7-8 NA NA CASSLGGSGANVLTF TGTGCCAGCAGCTTAGGTGGCTCTGGGGCCAACGTCCTGACTTTC
TRBJ2-7 TRBV4-3 NA NA CASSQDSGGGYEQYF TGCGCCAGCAGCCAAGACTCAGGGGGGGGTTACGAGCAGTACTTC
TRBJ1-4 TRBV7-2 NA TRBD1 CASSLAGTGGEKLFF TGTGCCAGCAGCTTAGCGGGGACAGGGGGTGAAAAACTGTTTTTT
TRBJ2-7 TRBV7-9 NA NA CASSQGTYEQYF TGTGCCAGCAGTCAGGGAACCTACGAGCAGTACTTC
TRBJ1-3 TRBV9 NA NA CASSVDRGGRDTIYF TGTGCCAGCAGCGTAGATAGGGGCGGCCGGGACACCATATATTTT
TRBJ1-1 TRBV7-9 NA NA CASSLALRGLNTEAFF TGTGCCAGCAGCTTAGCGCTGCGGGGGTTGAACACTGAAGCTTTCTTT
TRBJ2-3 TRBV21-1 NA NA CASRSQLDTQYF TGTGCCAGCAGGTCCCAGTTGGATACGCAGTATTTT
TRBJ2-5 TRBV20-1 once NA CSARRETQYF TGCAGTGCTAGGCGTGAGACCCAGTACTTC
TRBJ1-6 TRBV5-3 NA NA CARRRDTVNSPLHF TGTGCCAGAAGGAGGGACACCGTTAATTCACCCCTCCACTTT
TRBJ1-2 TRBV9 NA TRBD1 CASSEGATGPTTGYTF TGTGCCAGCAGCGAGGGGGCGACAGGGCCGACTACTGGCTACACCTTC
TRBJ2-7 TRBV27 NA NA CASSLSGSEQYF TGTGCCAGCAGTTTATCTGGTAGCGAGCAGTACTTC
TRBJ2-1 TRBV7-8 NA TRBD2 CASSLLAGDQQFF TGTGCCAGCAGCTTACTAGCGGGGGACCAGCAGTTCTTC
TRBJ1-2 TRBV2 NA TRBD1 CASSETGAGYGYTF TGTGCCAGCAGTGAGACAGGGGCGGGCTATGGCTACACCTTC
TRBJ1-4 TRBV5-6 NA NA CASSLDGTGLNEKLFF TGTGCCAGCAGCTTGGATGGTACAGGCCTTAATGAAAAACTGTTTTTT
TRBJ1-1 TRBV2 NA NA CASSEGLGDTEAFF TGTGCCAGCAGTGAGGGACTGGGGGACACTGAAGCTTTCTTT
TRBJ2-7 TRBV29-1 NA TRBD2 CSVVEGASGVYEQYF TGCAGCGTTGTAGAGGGGGCTAGCGGGGTATACGAGCAGTACTTC
TRBJ2-7 TRBV4-1 NA TRBD2 CASSLAGVSYEQYF TGCGCCAGCAGCCTAGCGGGAGTGAGCTACGAGCAGTACTTC
TRBJ1-6 TRBV6-5 NA NA CASSYGESYNSPLHF TGTGCCAGCAGTTATGGGGAATCCTATAATTCACCCCTCCACTTT
TRBJ1-1 TRBV13 NA TRBD1 CASSTGQGVPEAFF TGTGCCAGCAGCACCGGACAGGGAGTCCCTGAAGCTTTCTTT
TRBJ2-1 TRBV13 NA NA CASSRIGTGGAGEQFF TGTGCCAGCAGCCGAATCGGAACTGGAGGGGCCGGGGAGCAGTTCTTC
TRBJ1-3 TRBV27 NA NA CASSPHRGGNTIYF TGTGCCAGCAGCCCCCATAGGGGGGGAAACACCATATATTTT
TRBJ2-7 TRBV28 NA TRBD1 CASSIRTGTYEQYF TGTGCCAGCAGCATACGGACAGGTACCTACGAGCAGTACTTC
TRBJ1-1 TRBV7-9 NA NA CATKWVNTEAFF TGTGCTACCAAATGGGTGAACACTGAAGCTTTCTTT
TRBJ2-7 TRBV30 NA TRBD2 CAWSVAGIYEQYF TGTGCCTGGAGTGTAGCGGGGATCTACGAGCAGTACTTC
TRBJ1-2 TRBV5-1 NA NA CASSLAGLYGYTF TGCGCCAGCAGCTTGGCCGGGCTCTATGGCTACACCTTC
TRBJ1-1 TRBV19 NA TRBD1 CASSNIGTGVATEAFF TGTGCCAGTAGTAATATAGGGACAGGGGTGGCGACTGAAGCTTTCTTT
TRBJ1-2 TRBV19 NA TRBD1 CASSAYPGTGFGYTF TGTGCCAGTAGTGCTTACCCCGGGACAGGATTCGGCTACACCTTC
TRBJ2-7 TRBV27 once NA CASSLRGPTYEQYF TGTGCCAGCAGTTTAAGGGGACCTACCTACGAGCAGTACTTC